This TCR beta chain emerged from a study of shared clonotypes between healthy human individuals. Study-level points and caveats: Enrolling few donors narrowed the genetic and exposure-history diversity that was represented. Non-shared clonotypes were found to have lower generation probabilities than the clonotypes that were shared by all four of the sorted-subset donors.

The germline V gene encodes CDR1 SQVTM and CDR2 ANQGSEA. The CDR3 sequence is 15 residues long. V shed 6 bases and J 8 bases; nucleotides not matched to a gene: 9. The authors' processing: ImmunoSEQ output lacked quality scores and full-length reads, limiting matched filtering. Produced via immunoSEQ multiplex PCR; TCRdb's table is partial and in-frame only. V, J and clone size are taken as reported in that table, and D and trimming were inferred from the DNA itself. The repertoire holds 1.6 million or so clones, with 98% to 99% as singletons. As for this clone: Its antigen remains unknown.

The specimen sequenced was naive CD4+ T cells sorted from blood. As to subset: CD45RA+ positively selected. The clonotype was recovered from a young man in good health. This rearrangement joins TRBV29-1 to TRBJ2-1, with TRBD2 matching 14 bases. DNA for the CDR3: TGCAGCGTCCCAAAGGGGACTAGCGGGAGACATGAGCAGTTCTTC. It yields the protein CSVPKGTSGRHEQFF.